The rows below give T cell receptor beta chains drawn from one sample of a study of blood T cell repertoires in COVID-19. Clones were sequenced by immunoSEQ multiplex PCR, and TCRdb holds only the in-frame ones, with some missing. The sample has roughly 300,000 clones, approximately 80% seen once; the top ten hold over 2.5%. Sequencing was done on a sample of peripheral blood. Receptors were obtained from a woman aged 55-69 years with active or convalescent COVID-19. CDR3s include the opening cysteine and the closing phenylalanine or tryptophan. A D gene is named only where the DNA matches it firmly. Clone size appears in some rows only: once, few, many, or a class for an expanded clone.

size: .; D: .; J: TRBJ1-3; V: TRBV19; CDR3: CASSLGTDSGNTIYF; DNA: TGTGCCAGTAGTCTGGGCACCGACTCTGGAAACACCATATATTTT
size: once; D: .; J: TRBJ2-5; V: TRBV11-3; CDR3: CASSLKQGETQYF; DNA: TGTGCCAGCAGCTTGAAACAGGGAGAGACCCAGTACTTC
size: .; D: TRBD1; J: TRBJ2-1; V: TRBV3-1/TRBV3-2; CDR3: CASSSRDREGEQFF; DNA: TGTGCCAGCAGCTCCCGGGACAGGGAGGGTGAGCAGTTCTTC
size: once; D: .; J: TRBJ2-2; V: TRBV10-1; CDR3: CASSHDTMHDGELFF; DNA: TGCGCCAGCAGCCATGACACGATGCACGACGGGGAGCTGTTTTTT
size: .; D: TRBD1; J: TRBJ1-1; V: TRBV3-1/TRBV3-2; CDR3: CASSQGTGGITEAFF; DNA: TGTGCCAGCAGCCAAGGGACAGGGGGCATCACTGAAGCTTTCTTT
size: .; D: .; J: TRBJ1-5; V: TRBV19; CDR3: CASSIAGRGNQPQHF; DNA: TGTGCCAGTAGTATAGCCGGTCGCGGCAATCAGCCCCAGCATTTT
size: .; D: .; J: TRBJ1-2; V: TRBV28; CDR3: CASSLQGNHGYTF; DNA: TGTGCCAGCAGTTTACAGGGTAACCATGGCTACACCTTC
size: .; D: .; J: TRBJ1-2; V: TRBV15; CDR3: CATSFSSQRNYGYTF; DNA: TGTGCCACCAGCTTCTCATCACAGCGGAACTATGGCTACACCTTC
size: once; D: .; J: TRBJ1-1; V: TRBV5-1; CDR3: CASSLYGEIMNTEAFF; DNA: TGCGCCAGCAGCTTGTACGGAGAAATCATGAACACTGAAGCTTTCTTT
size: .; D: TRBD1; J: TRBJ1-2; V: TRBV28; CDR3: CASQGDGYTF; DNA: TGTGCCAGCCAGGGGGATGGCTACACCTTC
size: .; D: TRBD1; J: TRBJ2-5; V: TRBV19; CDR3: CASTRRDRRGGGRRETQYF; DNA: TGTGCCAGTACCCGCCGGGACAGGAGAGGTGGCGGCAGGAGGGAGACCCAGTACTTC
size: .; D: .; J: TRBJ2-2; V: TRBV5-1; CDR3: CASSLDRAGELFF; DNA: TGCGCCAGCAGCTTGGACAGGGCCGGGGAGCTGTTTTTT
size: .; D: TRBD1; J: TRBJ1-1; V: TRBV7-8; CDR3: CASSLRQGAGTEAFF; DNA: TGTGCCAGCAGCTTAAGGCAGGGGGCCGGGACTGAAGCTTTCTTT
size: .; D: TRBD2; J: TRBJ2-1; V: TRBV15; CDR3: CATRAGLGGNEQFF; DNA: TGTGCCACCAGAGCGGGACTAGGGGGCAATGAGCAGTTCTTC
size: once; D: .; J: TRBJ2-5; V: TRBV11-2; CDR3: CASSLDPMAGTPVETQYF; DNA: TGTGCCAGCAGCTTAGACCCAATGGCGGGGACCCCCGTGGAGACCCAGTACTTC
size: .; D: .; J: TRBJ2-1; V: TRBV5-5; CDR3: CASSLVGRRGQFF; DNA: TGTGCCAGCAGCTTGGTCGGCCGGCGGGGGCAGTTCTTC
size: .; D: .; J: TRBJ2-7; V: TRBV6-5; CDR3: CASSYRRTAGLGEQYF; DNA: TGTGCCAGCAGTTACAGGAGGACAGCGGGATTGGGTGAGCAGTACTTC
size: .; D: TRBD1; J: TRBJ1-2; V: TRBV5-1; CDR3: CASSLGQGAVYGYTF; DNA: TGCGCCAGCAGCTTGGGACAGGGGGCCGTCTATGGCTACACCTTC
size: few; D: TRBD1; J: TRBJ1-2; V: TRBV4-1; CDR3: CASSQGTGTYGYTF; DNA: TGCGCCAGCAGCCAAGGGACAGGGACCTATGGCTACACCTTC
size: .; D: TRBD2; J: TRBJ2-3; V: TRBV5-8; CDR3: CASSLIGGGTDTQYF; DNA: TGTGCCAGCAGCTTGATCGGGGGGGGAACAGATACGCAGTATTTT
size: .; D: TRBD2; J: TRBJ2-5; V: TRBV5-1; CDR3: CASSSGLASETQYF; DNA: TGCGCCAGCAGCTCGGGACTAGCAAGTGAGACCCAGTACTTC
size: .; D: TRBD1; J: TRBJ2-1; V: TRBV24-1; CDR3: CATSDFRTGYNEQFF; DNA: TGTGCCACCAGTGATTTCCGGACAGGTTACAATGAGCAGTTCTTC
size: .; D: .; J: TRBJ2-3; V: TRBV25-1; CDR3: CASSFQGTDTQYF; DNA: TGTGCCAGCAGTTTTCAGGGGACAGATACGCAGTATTTT
size: .; D: TRBD1; J: TRBJ2-5; V: TRBV7-7; CDR3: CASSTYRGKNQETQYF; DNA: TGTGCCAGCAGCACATACAGGGGCAAAAACCAAGAGACCCAGTACTTC
size: .; D: TRBD1; J: TRBJ2-2; V: TRBV9; CDR3: CASSDPLDRGQGDTGELFF; DNA: TGTGCCAGCAGCGACCCCCTGGACAGGGGCCAAGGGGACACCGGGGAGCTGTTTTTT
size: .; D: .; J: TRBJ1-4; V: TRBV19; CDR3: CASSTRQSTNEKLFF; DNA: TGTGCCAGTAGTACCCGACAGTCAACTAATGAAAAACTGTTTTTT
size: many; D: .; J: TRBJ1-2; V: TRBV9; CDR3: CASSVYGGNGHGYTF; DNA: TGTGCCAGCAGCGTATACGGGGGAAACGGGCATGGCTACACCTTC
size: .; D: TRBD2; J: TRBJ2-1; V: TRBV18; CDR3: CASAGGPNNEQFF; DNA: TGTGCCAGCGCGGGGGGGCCGAACAATGAGCAGTTCTTC
size: .; D: TRBD1; J: TRBJ1-1; V: TRBV7-9; CDR3: CASSPDRGRGYTEAFF; DNA: TGTGCCAGCAGCCCTGACAGGGGGCGAGGGTACACTGAAGCTTTCTTT
size: once; D: TRBD1; J: TRBJ1-2; V: TRBV10-3; CDR3: CAISDTVRTGEAGYGYTF; DNA: TGTGCCATCAGTGACACAGTCCGCACAGGGGAGGCTGGCTATGGCTACACCTTC
size: .; D: .; J: TRBJ2-1; V: TRBV19; CDR3: CASSPDFRSYNEQFF; DNA: TGTGCCAGTAGTCCGGACTTTCGCTCCTACAATGAGCAGTTCTTC
size: .; D: .; J: TRBJ2-7; V: TRBV12-3/TRBV12-4; CDR3: CASTSTASYEQYF; DNA: TGTGCCAGCACCTCGACAGCCTCCTACGAGCAGTACTTC
size: .; D: .; J: TRBJ2-1; V: TRBV10-3; CDR3: CAISEWRGPYNEQFF; DNA: TGTGCCATCAGTGAGTGGAGGGGGCCTTACAATGAGCAGTTCTTC
size: few; D: TRBD1; J: TRBJ2-7; V: TRBV5-1; CDR3: CASSLGQGATYEQYF; DNA: TGCGCCAGCAGCCTGGGACAGGGGGCGACCTACGAGCAGTACTTC